One sample yielded the 21 T cell receptor beta chains listed below, sequenced in a study of cytomegalovirus exposure and HLA in healthy donors. Primers: 60 Vbeta forward and 13 Jbeta reverse. Libraries were prepared by immunoSEQ multiplex PCR; TCRdb keeps only in-frame clonotypes and omits some of them. The table lists about 190,000 clones, around 82% of them singletons, with about 14% in the top ten. The sequenced sample consisted of PBMCs. Receptor source: a woman aged 30 to 39 in good health and CMV-seropositive.

Points on this clone: This sample includes further DNA sequences coding for the same CDR3. The chain carries TRBV15 and TRBJ1-3, with D perhaps TRBD1 (6 bases). CDR1 LNHNV and CDR2 YYDKDF come from the germline V gene (reference sequence). V lost 3 bases and J 3 bases, leaving 12 bases between the germline ends. The CDR3 sequence is 15 residues long. The CDR3 DNA reads as TGTGCCACCAGCAGGGAGACAGGAGTTGGAAACACCATATATTTT. Translated, it gives CATSRETGVGNTIYF.

The CDR3 region has the DNA TGTGCCAGCAGCTTATATAAGACAGGGGGCCTCTATGGCTACACCTTC. It is translated as CASSLYKTGGLYGYTF. The genes are TRBV7-2 and TRBJ1-2; 10 bases map to TRBD1. The V gene end was trimmed by 2 bases and the J gene end by 4 bases; junction bases not matched to a gene: 7. Germline V gene sequence: CDR1 SGHTA, CDR2 FQGNSA. This CDR3 is 16 amino acids long.

This clone was found once. The gene calls are TRBV18 and TRBJ1-3; D ambiguous. V lost 3 bases to trimming and J lost 0 bases, with 9 bases between them. Per the germline V gene, CDR1 is KGHSH and CDR2 is LQKENI. CDR3 length: 15 amino acids. The CDR3 sequence is CASSPTRSSGNTIYF. CDR3 bases: TGTGCCAGCTCACCTACACGGAGCTCTGGAAACACCATATATTTT.

CDR3 bases: TGTGCCAGCAGTTTATCACCCCGGTCGGGCTACACCTTC. Protein product: CASSLSPRSGYTF. The V gene is TRBV28, the J gene TRBJ1-2; no clear D gene. In germline, CDR1 is MDHEN, CDR2 SYDVKM. Trimming cost V 1 base and J 8 bases, with 11 bases left between them. The CDR3 is made up of 13 amino acids.

This chain connects TRBV4-1 to TRBJ1-5, with 9 bases that match TRBD1. The CDR3 is 16 amino acids. The junction had 9 bases not matched to a gene; V was cut back by 8 bases and J by 1 base. CDR1 and CDR2 (germline): MGHRA, YSYEKL. CDR3: CASYRTGAASNQPQHF. The DNA of the CDR3 is TGCGCCAGCTACCGGACAGGGGCTGCGAGCAATCAGCCCCAGCATTTT.

This chain uses TRBV28 with TRBJ2-5; D may be TRBD1 (6 bases). The CDR3 runs 13 residues. The V gene's germline CDR1 is MDHEN and CDR2 SYDVKM. V was cut by 5 bases and J by 5 bases, with 12 bases left in between. The CDR3 loop is CASSRTGFETQYF. DNA of the CDR3: TGTGCCAGCAGTAGAACAGGGTTCGAGACCCAGTACTTC. The full variable domain, its missing parts supplied by reference TRBV28 and TRBJ2-5, is DVKVTQSSRYLVKRTGEKVFLECVQDMDHENMFWYRQDPGLGLRLIYFSYDVKMKEKGDIPEGYSVSREKKERFSLILESASTNQTSMYLCASSRTGFETQYFGPGTRLLVL.

J is TRBJ1-1 and V is TRBV18; D not resolved. The CDR3 has 14 residues. CDR1 and CDR2 from the germline V gene are KGHSH and LQKENI. The V and J ends lost 0 bases and 7 bases respectively, with 12 bases between them. This CDR3 is CASSPPAGPREAFF. CDR3 bases: TGTGCCAGCTCACCACCGGCAGGCCCCCGTGAAGCTTTCTTT.

The rearrangement joins TRBV27 to TRBJ2-5, with D uncertain. Trimming shortened V by 5 bases and J by 2 bases, and 9 bases separated the two germline ends. CDR1 MNHEY and CDR2 SMNVEV come from the germline V gene (reference sequence). This CDR3 comprises 13 residues. The CDR3 loop is CASSRRGQETQYF. The CDR3 region has the DNA TGTGCCAGCAGTCGGAGAGGTCAAGAGACCCAGTACTTC.

The chain joins TRBV12-5 to TRBJ1-2; no clear D gene. In germline, CDR1 is LGHNT, CDR2 FRNRAP. This CDR3 comprises 16 residues. V was pared by 0 bases and J by 0 bases, with 11 bases between. In DNA, the CDR3 is TGTGCTAGTGGTTTGGTACTGGGCCGACCTAACTATGGCTACACCTTC. This codes for CASGLVLGRPNYGYTF.

The chain joins TRBV18 to TRBJ1-1; 8 bases align to TRBD1. Looked up from germline, CDR1 is KGHSH and CDR2 is LQKENI. The CDR3 consists of 15 residues. Trimming at V came to 3 bases and at J to 6 bases, leaving 9 bases not matched to a gene. The CDR3 DNA is TGTGCCAGCTCACCGCTGACAGGGGAACACGCTGAAGCTTTCTTT. Translating it yields CASSPLTGEHAEAFF.

This clone was observed a few times. The chain joins TRBV10-3 to TRBJ2-7, with 7 bases lining up with TRBD1. The CDR3 spans 14 residues. Looked up from germline, CDR1 is ENHRY and CDR2 is SYGVKD. Trimming took 6 bases from V and 6 from J; bases not matched to a gene: 11. The CDR3 DNA reads as TGTGCCATCAGATCAACAGGGGCCTGGCTCGAGCAGTACTTC. The encoded protein is CAIRSTGAWLEQYF.

The chain joins TRBV30 to TRBJ1-2, with TRBD1 matching 8 bases. Germline V gene data show CDR1 as GTSNPN and CDR2 as SVGIG (reference sequence). The V segment lost 2 bases and the J segment 7 bases; nucleotides outside the gene matches: 12. The CDR3 loop spans 15 amino acids. CDR3 sequence (DNA): TGTGCCTGGAGTCACACGGGACAGGCGTTATCTGGCTACACCTTC. It codes for CAWSHTGQALSGYTF.

In DNA form, the CDR3 reads TGTGCCAGCAGCGCAAACTACGACTACAATGAGCAGTTCTTC. Translated, it gives CASSANYDYNEQFF. The V and J genes are TRBV6-6 and TRBJ2-1; D is ambiguous. Looked up from germline, CDR1 is MNHNY and CDR2 is SVGAGI (reference sequence). The CDR3 extends over 14 amino acids. V was clipped by 6 bases and J by 3 bases, with 12 bases between them.

The sample holds one count of this clone. V gene TRBV27 combines with J gene TRBJ2-2; the match to TRBD2 covers 11 bases. Germline V CDR1 and CDR2: MNHEY, SMNVEV (reference sequence). The CDR3 runs to 17 residues. Unmatched junction bases numbered 1, after V lost 0 bases and J lost 1 base. CDR3 region: CASSLSLAGVNTGELFF. Written as DNA, the CDR3 is TGTGCCAGCAGTTTATCACTAGCGGGAGTGAACACCGGGGAGCTGTTTTTT.

This clone was detected once. The CDR3 spells CASNPIGTSGIYEQYF. The CDR3 coding sequence is TGTGCCAGCAACCCCATCGGAACTAGCGGGATCTATGAGCAGTACTTC. The chain couples TRBV27 to TRBJ2-7; 10 bases agree with TRBD2. With V trimmed by 7 bases and J by 7 bases, 16 bases remained unmatched. This CDR3 spans 16 amino acids. Germline V lookup: CDR1 MNHEY, CDR2 SMNVEV (reference sequence).

The chain employs TRBV19 and TRBJ2-5; 7 positions agree with TRBD1. Germline CDR1 reads LNHDA; CDR2 reads SQIVND (reference sequence). The CDR3 consists of 13 residues. V shed 6 bases and J 1 base; nucleotides not matched to a gene: 2. The CDR3 coding sequence is TGTGCCAGTAGGGGGACAGTCCAAGAGACCCAGTACTTC. Translated, it gives CASRGTVQETQYF.

J is TRBJ1-2 and V is TRBV29-1; the D gene is possibly TRBD1 (6 bases). CDR1 and CDR2 from the germline V gene are SQVTM and ANQGSEA. Trimming cost V 0 bases and J 4 bases, with 12 bases left between them. The CDR3 runs 14 residues. DNA of the CDR3: TGCAGCGTTGAAGAATTGGACAGTCCCTATGGCTACACCTTC. It specifies CSVEELDSPYGYTF. Complete variable domain (other parts from reference TRBV29-1 and TRBJ1-2): SAVISQKPSRDICQRGTSLTIQCQVDSQVTMMFWYRQQPGQSLTLIATANQGSEATYESGFVIDKFPISRPNLTFSTLTVSNMSPEDSSIYLCSVEELDSPYGYTFGSGTRLTVV.

This chain links TRBV19 with TRBJ1-2; 8 bases map to TRBD1. Germline CDR1 and CDR2: LNHDA and SQIVND (reference sequence). V shed 5 bases and J 6 bases; nucleotides not matched to a gene: 8. There are 14 residues in the CDR3. In nucleotides, the CDR3 is TGTGCCAGTAGTTCAGGGGGCGAGGTGCATGGCTACACCTTC. Translated: CASSSGGEVHGYTF.

This clone was picked up one time. V usage is TRBV7-2 and J usage is TRBJ2-2, with TRBD2 identical over 11 bases. The CDR3 is 20 residues long. The V and J ends lost 0 bases and 1 base, in that order; junction bases with no gene match: 10. Germline-derived CDR1 and CDR2 are SGHTA and FQGNSA. DNA of the CDR3: TGTGCCAGCAGCTTAGCGCGGTATAGCGGGAGGGCCCGGAACACCGGGGAGCTGTTTTTT. Encoded protein: CASSLARYSGRARNTGELFF.

The rearrangement joins TRBV6-1 to TRBJ2-7; the match to TRBD1 covers 10 bases. This CDR3 is 15 amino acids long. The germline V gene has CDR1 MNHNS and CDR2 SASEGT. The V segment lost 4 bases and the J segment 4 bases; nucleotides outside the gene matches: 7. This CDR3 reads CASSGWDRGIYEQYF. CDR3 nucleotide sequence: TGTGCCAGCAGTGGATGGGACAGGGGAATTTACGAGCAGTACTTC.

Here the CDR3 reads CAISEGQGNTEAFF. The CDR3 DNA follows: TGTGCCATCAGTGAGGGACAGGGTAACACTGAAGCTTTCTTT. This chain joins TRBV10-3 and TRBJ1-1; 8 bases match TRBD1. The junction had 1 base not matched to a gene; V was cut back by 2 bases and J by 2 bases. Germline values: CDR1 ENHRY, CDR2 SYGVKD. CDR3 length: 14 amino acids.